The 18 T cell receptor beta chains given below trace back to one sample, sequenced in a study of blood T cell repertoires in COVID-19. The protocol was immunoSEQ multiplex PCR, while the TCRdb copy is restricted to in-frame clones and leaves out a portion. Seen here are 200,000 to 250,000 clones, around 88% observed once, and the top ten hold roughly 1.5%. The sample consisted of peripheral blood. The receptors were sampled from a man in his late teens or twenties with active or convalescent COVID-19.

This clone has a single count. The chain has TRBV19 and TRBJ2-5, with 7 bases matching TRBD1. The CDR3 is made up of 15 amino acids. The V and J ends lost 2 bases and 5 bases, in that order; junction bases with no gene match: 8. Germline-derived CDR1 and CDR2 are LNHDA and SQIVND (reference sequence). The CDR3 is CASSINRGRPETQYF. CDR3 nucleotides: TGTGCCAGTAGTATAAACAGGGGACGCCCGGAGACCCAGTACTTC.

The V and J genes are TRBV12-3 or TRBV12-4 and TRBJ2-5; 11 bases are a match to TRBD1. This CDR3 comprises 13 residues. V was pared by 9 bases and J by 2 bases, with 2 bases of the junction left unmatched. In nucleotides, the CDR3 is TGTGCCAGTCGGGACAGGGGGCAAGAGACCCAGTACTTC. Its translation: CASRDRGQETQYF.

This clone occurred once. CDR3 DNA: TGTGCCAGCAGTCCACGATCGGGGGAAAAACTGTTTTTT. Amino acids: CASSPRSGEKLFF. The V gene is TRBV7-9, the J gene TRBJ1-4; D is undetermined. Germline V gives CDR1 SEHNR, CDR2 FQNEAQ (reference sequence). CDR3 size: 13 residues. V dropped 6 bases and J dropped 8 bases, with 13 bases sitting between them.

V usage is TRBV28 and J usage is TRBJ1-1; 7 bases are shared with TRBD1. The CDR3 is made up of 11 amino acids. Germline V gene sequence: CDR1 MDHEN, CDR2 SYDVKM. V trimming: 7 bases; J trimming: 11 bases; junction bases outside the gene matches: 7. CDR3 bases: TGTGCCAGCATCGGGGGACAGCGGGCTTTCTTT. Residues: CASIGGQRAFF. The full variable domain, its missing parts supplied by reference TRBV28 and TRBJ1-1, is DVKVTQSSRYLVKRTGEKVFLECVQDMDHENMFWYRQDPGLGLRLIYFSYDVKMKEKGDIPEGYSVSREKKERFSLILESASTNQTSMYLCASIGGQRAFFGQGTRLTVV.

The table lists this clone with a count of one. This rearrangement joins TRBV7-7 to TRBJ2-5, with 9 bases that match TRBD1. Per germline, CDR1 SSHAT and CDR2 FNYEAQ (reference sequence). The CDR3 consists of 15 residues. Trimming took 5 bases from V and 5 from J; bases not matched to a gene: 9. In nucleotides, the CDR3 is TGTGCCAGCAGCCCTGGGACAGGGATTATCGAGACCCAGTACTTC. Amino acid sequence: CASSPGTGIIETQYF. Filled out from reference TRBV7-7 and TRBJ2-5, the complete variable domain reads GAGVSQSPRYKVTKRGQDVTLRCDPISSHATLYWYQQALGQGPEFLTYFNYEAQPDKSGLPSDRFSAERPEGSISTLTIQRTEQRDSAMYRCASSPGTGIIETQYFGPGTRLLVL.

This chain links TRBV28 with TRBJ1-1; a weak D match, TRBD1 (6 bases). V lost 9 bases and J lost 4, with 15 bases in between. Germline V lookup: CDR1 MDHEN, CDR2 SYDVKM. The CDR3 extends over 13 amino acids. CDR3 DNA: TGTGCCAGTAAGGGGGGGCGACTCACTGAAGCTTTCTTT. Its translation: CASKGGRLTEAFF.

To note about this clone: A read error is possible here, since a much larger clone lies one base away. The rearrangement joins TRBV4-1 to TRBJ2-7; weak D call: TRBD2 (6 bases). CDR3 size: 14 residues. Germline V gene sequence: CDR1 MGHRA, CDR2 YSYEKL. V lost 8 bases and J 7 bases, leaving 21 bases between the germline ends. The CDR3 loop reads CASCRGGVEGEQYF. Here the CDR3 DNA reads TGCGCCAGCTGCCGGGGCGGGGTGGAAGGGGAGCAGTACTTC.

The gene calls are TRBV18 and TRBJ1-5, with D maybe TRBD1 (5 bases). Germline assignment: CDR1 KGHSH and CDR2 LQKENI. The CDR3 totals 13 residues. The V and J ends lost 3 bases and 13 bases respectively, with 16 bases between them. This chain's CDR3 is CASSPSDTRIQHF. The CDR3 DNA is TGTGCCAGCTCACCCTCGGACACTCGAATTCAGCATTTT.

This chain uses TRBV3-1 (or the pseudogene TRBV3-2) with TRBJ1-1; D not certain. CDR1 is LGHDT, CDR2 YNNKEL, per germline (reference sequence). The CDR3 contains 13 residues. Trimming took off 1 base at V and 5 bases at J, with 8 bases between the two ends. CDR3 loop: CASSQARYTEAFF. The CDR3 nucleotides read TGTGCCAGCAGCCAAGCTCGGTATACTGAAGCTTTCTTT.

The gene calls are TRBV11-2 and TRBJ2-2; D call uncertain. Trimming shortened V by 0 bases and J by 6 bases, and 5 bases separated the two germline ends. CDR3 length: 13 amino acids. CDR1 and CDR2 from the germline V gene are SGHAT and FQNNGV. The CDR3 reads CASSLETAGELFF. DNA for the CDR3: TGTGCCAGCAGCTTAGAAACGGCCGGGGAGCTGTTTTTT.

This chain connects TRBV3-1 (or the pseudogene TRBV3-2) to TRBJ2-7, with TRBD2 matching 12 bases. The CDR3 has 17 residues. Looked up from germline, CDR1 is LGHDT and CDR2 is YNNKEL (reference sequence). Trimming took 6 bases from V and 1 from J; bases not matched to a gene: 10. CDR3 sequence (DNA): TGTGCCAGCAGTCCAGGACTAGCGGGGATGATTTCCTACGAGCAGTACTTC. It translates to CASSPGLAGMISYEQYF.

This clone was recorded only once. The gene calls are TRBV11-2 and TRBJ1-5; D may be TRBD1 (6 bases). V was trimmed by 5 bases and J by 3 bases, leaving 11 bases between them. Germline CDR1 SGHAT, CDR2 FQNNGV. The CDR3 length is 14 residues. CDR3 region: CASSPTGPNQPQHF. In nucleotides, the CDR3 is TGTGCCAGCAGCCCTACAGGGCCCAATCAGCCCCAGCATTTT.

The chain joins TRBV5-1 to TRBJ2-1; 11 bases are shared with TRBD2. This CDR3 is 18 amino acids long. V dropped 0 bases and J dropped 0; count of bases not matched to a gene: 5. Per the germline V gene, CDR1 is SGHRS and CDR2 is YFSETQ. This CDR3 reads CASSLVTSGVLSYNEQFF. The CDR3 coding sequence is TGCGCCAGCAGCTTGGTGACTAGCGGGGTCCTCTCCTACAATGAGCAGTTCTTC.

The chain employs TRBV6-5 and TRBJ1-4, with D perhaps matching TRBD1 (5 bases). The CDR3 contains 13 residues. V lost 8 bases to trimming and J lost 4 bases, with 11 bases between them. Looked up from germline, CDR1 is MNHEY and CDR2 is SVGAGI. CDR3 DNA: TGTGCCAGCTGCAGGGAGGGTAATGAAAAACTGTTTTTT. It is translated as CASCREGNEKLFF.

V and J are TRBV4-1 and TRBJ1-1, with a possible D match to TRBD1 (5 bases). CDR3 size: 15 residues. CDR1 is MGHRA and CDR2 is YSYEKL in the germline V gene. V was cut by 4 bases and J by 2 bases, with 14 bases left in between. In nucleotides, the CDR3 is TGCGCCAGCAGCCCCCTCGTGACAGCCAACACTGAAGCTTTCTTT. Its protein is CASSPLVTANTEAFF.

This chain joins TRBV11-2 and TRBJ2-2; 10 bases fit TRBD1. Germline values: CDR1 SGHAT, CDR2 FQNNGV. The CDR3 is made up of 15 amino acids. Losses at the gene ends were 5 bases for V and 3 bases for J; bases not matched to a gene: 3. CDR3 sequence: CASSRDRGHTGELFF. The CDR3 DNA follows: TGTGCCAGCAGCCGGGACAGGGGACACACCGGGGAGCTGTTTTTT.

This clone turned up a few times. The DNA for the CDR3 is TGTGCCAGCAGTGAACTCCCCCAGTTCTATAATTCACCCCTCCACTTT. It encodes CASSELPQFYNSPLHF. This chain joins TRBV6-1 and TRBJ1-6; no clear D gene. Germline V gene lookup returns CDR1 MNHNS and CDR2 SASEGT. Trimming pared 2 bases from V and 3 bases from J, leaving 11 bases between. The CDR3 runs to 16 residues.

This clone was seen only once. The chain employs TRBV2 and TRBJ2-3; 9 nucleotides agree with TRBD1. With V trimmed by 10 bases and J by 0 bases, 8 bases remained unmatched. Germline values: CDR1 SNHLY, CDR2 FYNNEI. This CDR3 has 15 residues. CDR3 DNA sequence: TGTGCCACCCGACAGGGGGAGATCAGCACAGATACGCAGTATTTT. Amino acid sequence: CATRQGEISTDTQYF.